Sequencing of this T cell receptor (beta chain) was carried out in a study of long-term antiretroviral therapy in people with HIV. Assay version v3.0 of immunoSEQ was used, and it was run at survey level. The assay was immunoSEQ multiplex PCR, and TCRdb's table has in-frame clones only and misses some. The top ten clones hold 7% to 9.5% of a sample with about 30,000 clones, about 90% of them seen once. The sample was unsorted PBMCs, taken 3.2 years before starting antiretroviral therapy. The source is a man between 45 and 60 years old with HIV.

Here the CDR3 reads CASSGDSYEQYF. The DNA for the CDR3 is TGCGCCAGCTCTGGTGACTCCTACGAGCAGTACTTC. The V gene is TRBV10-1, the J gene TRBJ2-7; D ambiguous. Germline assignment: CDR1 WNHNN and CDR2 SYGVQD (reference sequence). Trimming shortened V by 8 bases and J by 0 bases, and 8 bases separated the two germline ends. The CDR3 is made up of 12 amino acids.